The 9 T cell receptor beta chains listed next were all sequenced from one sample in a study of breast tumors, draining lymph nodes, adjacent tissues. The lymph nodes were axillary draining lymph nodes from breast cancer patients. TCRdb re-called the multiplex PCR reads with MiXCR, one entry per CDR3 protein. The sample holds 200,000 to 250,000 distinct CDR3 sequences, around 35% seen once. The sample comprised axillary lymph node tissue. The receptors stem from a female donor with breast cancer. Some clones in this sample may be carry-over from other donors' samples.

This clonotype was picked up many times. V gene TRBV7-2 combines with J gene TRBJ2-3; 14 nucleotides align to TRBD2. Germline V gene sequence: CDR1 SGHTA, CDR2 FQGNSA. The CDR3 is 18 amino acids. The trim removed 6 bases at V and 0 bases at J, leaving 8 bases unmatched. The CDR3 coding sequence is TGTGCCAGCAGACCCGGACTAGCGGGGGGCTATAGCACAGATACGCAGTATTTT. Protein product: CASRPGLAGGYSTDTQYF.

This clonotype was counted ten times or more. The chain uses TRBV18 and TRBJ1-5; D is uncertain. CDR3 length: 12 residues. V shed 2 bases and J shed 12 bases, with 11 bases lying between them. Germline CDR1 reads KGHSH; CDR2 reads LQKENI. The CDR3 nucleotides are TGTGCCAGCTCACCAACGGCAGGCCTCCAGCATTTT. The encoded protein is CASSPTAGLQHF. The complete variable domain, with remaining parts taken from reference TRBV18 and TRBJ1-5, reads NAGVMQNPRHLVRRRGQEARLRCSPMKGHSHVYWYRQLPEEGLKFMVYLQKENIIDESGMPKERFSAEFPKEGPSILRIQQVVRGDSAAYFCASSPTAGLQHFGDGTRLSIL.

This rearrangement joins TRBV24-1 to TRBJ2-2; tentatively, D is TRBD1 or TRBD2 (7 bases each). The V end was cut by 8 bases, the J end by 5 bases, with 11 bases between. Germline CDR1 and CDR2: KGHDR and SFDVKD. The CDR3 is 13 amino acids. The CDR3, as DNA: TGTGCCACCACCAGGGGGGGAACCGGGGAGCTGTTTTTT. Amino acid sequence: CATTRGGTGELFF.

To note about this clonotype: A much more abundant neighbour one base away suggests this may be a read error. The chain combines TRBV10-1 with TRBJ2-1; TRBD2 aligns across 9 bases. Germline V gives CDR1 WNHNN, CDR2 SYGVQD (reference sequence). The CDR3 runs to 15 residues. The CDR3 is CAGSNSGRGGNEQFF. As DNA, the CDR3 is TGCGCCGGCAGTAATAGCGGGAGAGGCGGTAATGAGCAGTTCTTC.

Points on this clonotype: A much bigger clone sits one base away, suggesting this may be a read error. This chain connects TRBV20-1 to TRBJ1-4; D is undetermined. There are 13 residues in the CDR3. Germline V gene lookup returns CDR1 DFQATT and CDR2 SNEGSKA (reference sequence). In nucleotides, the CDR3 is TGCAGTGCGAGAGGACGGAGTAATGAAACACTGTTTTTT. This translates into CSARGRSNETLFF.

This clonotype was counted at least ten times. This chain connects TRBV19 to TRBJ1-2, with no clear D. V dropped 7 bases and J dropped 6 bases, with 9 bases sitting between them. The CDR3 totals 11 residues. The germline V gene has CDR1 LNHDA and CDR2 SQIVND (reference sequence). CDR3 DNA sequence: TGTGCCAGTATCGACGGAAATGGCTACACCTTC. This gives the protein CASIDGNGYTF.

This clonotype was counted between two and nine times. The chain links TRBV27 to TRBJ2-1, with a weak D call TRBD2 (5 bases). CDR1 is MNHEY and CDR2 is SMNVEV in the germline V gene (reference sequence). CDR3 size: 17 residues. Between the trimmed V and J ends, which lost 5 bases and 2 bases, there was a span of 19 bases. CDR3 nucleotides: TGTGCCAGCAGTCTGACCCCTAGGCGGGCCGCCTACAATGAGCAGTTCTTC. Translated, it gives CASSLTPRRAAYNEQFF.

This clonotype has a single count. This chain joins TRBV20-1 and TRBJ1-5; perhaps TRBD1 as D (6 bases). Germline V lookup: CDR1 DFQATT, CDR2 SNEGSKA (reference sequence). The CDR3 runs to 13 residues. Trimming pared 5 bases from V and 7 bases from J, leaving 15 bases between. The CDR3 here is CSALDRLEQPQHF. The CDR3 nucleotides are TGCAGTGCTTTAGACAGGTTGGAACAGCCCCAGCATTTT.

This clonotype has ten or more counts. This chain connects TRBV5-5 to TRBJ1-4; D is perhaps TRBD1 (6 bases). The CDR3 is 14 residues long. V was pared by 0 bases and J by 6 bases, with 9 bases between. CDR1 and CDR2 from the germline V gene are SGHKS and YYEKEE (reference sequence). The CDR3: CASSLAGGDEKLFF. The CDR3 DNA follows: TGTGCCAGCAGCTTGGCCGGGGGCGATGAAAAACTGTTTTTT.